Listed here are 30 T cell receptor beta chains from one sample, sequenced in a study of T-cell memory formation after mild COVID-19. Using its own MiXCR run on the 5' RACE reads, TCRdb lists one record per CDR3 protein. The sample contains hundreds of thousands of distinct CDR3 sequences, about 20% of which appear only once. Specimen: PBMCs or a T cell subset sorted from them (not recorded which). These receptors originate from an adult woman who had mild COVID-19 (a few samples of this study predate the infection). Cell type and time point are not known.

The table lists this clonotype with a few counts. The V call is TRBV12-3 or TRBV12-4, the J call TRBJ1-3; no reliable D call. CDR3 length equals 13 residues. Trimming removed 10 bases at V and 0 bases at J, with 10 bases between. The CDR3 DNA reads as TGTGCCACCCGAAAGGACTCTGGAAACACCATATATTTT. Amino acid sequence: CATRKDSGNTIYF.

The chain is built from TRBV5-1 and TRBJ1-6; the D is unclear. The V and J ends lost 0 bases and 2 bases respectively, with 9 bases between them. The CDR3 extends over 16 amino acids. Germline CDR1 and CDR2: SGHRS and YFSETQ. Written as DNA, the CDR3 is TGCGCCAGCAGCTTGGCCTCGGGAGCCTATAATTCACCCCTCCACTTT. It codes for CASSLASGAYNSPLHF.

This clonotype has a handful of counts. Here the CDR3 DNA reads TGTGCCAGCGGACAGGGGGGGACAACTAATGAAAAACTGTTTTTT. This sequence encodes CASGQGGTTNEKLFF. The V call is TRBV7-9, the J call TRBJ1-4; 10 positions match TRBD1. V gave up 8 bases and J gave up 0 bases; unmatched junction bases: 3. Germline V lookup: CDR1 SEHNR, CDR2 FQNEAQ (reference sequence). The CDR3 loop spans 15 amino acids.

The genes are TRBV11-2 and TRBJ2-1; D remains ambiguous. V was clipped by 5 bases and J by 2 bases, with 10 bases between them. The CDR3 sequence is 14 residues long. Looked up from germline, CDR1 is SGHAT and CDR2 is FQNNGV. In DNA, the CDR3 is TGTGCCAGCAGCGAACAGATAGCCTACAATGAGCAGTTCTTC. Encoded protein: CASSEQIAYNEQFF. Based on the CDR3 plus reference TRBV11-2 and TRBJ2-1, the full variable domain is EAGVAQSPRYKIIEKRQSVAFWCNPISGHATLYWYQQILGQGPKLLIQFQNNGVVDDSQLPKDRFSAERLKGVDSTLKIQPAKLEDSAVYLCASSEQIAYNEQFFGPGTRLTVL.

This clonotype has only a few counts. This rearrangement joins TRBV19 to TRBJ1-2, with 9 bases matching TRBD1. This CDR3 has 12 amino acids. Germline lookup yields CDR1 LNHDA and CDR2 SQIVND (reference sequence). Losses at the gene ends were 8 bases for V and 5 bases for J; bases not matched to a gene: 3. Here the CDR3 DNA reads TGTGCCAGTCTGACAGGGGGTTATGGCTACACCTTC. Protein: CASLTGGYGYTF.

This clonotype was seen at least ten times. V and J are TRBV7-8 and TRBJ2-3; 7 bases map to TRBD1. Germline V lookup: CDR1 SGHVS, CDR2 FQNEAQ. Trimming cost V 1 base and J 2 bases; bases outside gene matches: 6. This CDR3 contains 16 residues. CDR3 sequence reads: CASSLVGGLSTDTQYF. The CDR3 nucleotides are TGTGCCAGCAGCTTAGTAGGGGGCCTTTCCACAGATACGCAGTATTTT.

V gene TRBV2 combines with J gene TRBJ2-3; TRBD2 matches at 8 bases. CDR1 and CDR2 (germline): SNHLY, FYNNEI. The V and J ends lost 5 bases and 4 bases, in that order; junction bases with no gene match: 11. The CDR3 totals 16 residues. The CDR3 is CASSPPGLGGADTQYF. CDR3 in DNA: TGTGCCAGCAGTCCCCCGGGACTAGGGGGAGCAGATACGCAGTATTTT.

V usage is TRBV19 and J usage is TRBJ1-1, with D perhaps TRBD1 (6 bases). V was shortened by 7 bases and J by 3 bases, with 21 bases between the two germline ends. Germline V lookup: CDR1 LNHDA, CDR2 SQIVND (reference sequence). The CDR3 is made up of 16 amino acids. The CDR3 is CASTARAGVRDTEAFF. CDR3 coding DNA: TGTGCCAGTACCGCGAGGGCAGGGGTACGAGACACTGAAGCTTTCTTT.

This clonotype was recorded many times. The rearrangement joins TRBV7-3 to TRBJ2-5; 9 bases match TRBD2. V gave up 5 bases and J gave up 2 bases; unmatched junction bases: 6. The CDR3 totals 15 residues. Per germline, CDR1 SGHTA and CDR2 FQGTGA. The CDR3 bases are TGTGCCAGCAGCATTGGACTAGCGCGTCAAGAGACCCAGTACTTC. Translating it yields CASSIGLARQETQYF. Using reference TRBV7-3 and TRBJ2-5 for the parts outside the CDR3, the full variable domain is GAGVSQTPSNKVTEKGKYVELRCDPISGHTALYWYRQSLGQGPEFLIYFQGTGAADDSGLPNDRFFAVRPEGSVSTLKIQRTERGDSAVYLCASSIGLARQETQYFGPGTRLLVL.

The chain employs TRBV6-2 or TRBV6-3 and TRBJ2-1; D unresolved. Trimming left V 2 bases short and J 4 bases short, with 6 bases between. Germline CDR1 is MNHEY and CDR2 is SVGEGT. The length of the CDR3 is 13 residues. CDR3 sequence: CASSYAAYNEQFF. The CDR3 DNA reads TGTGCCAGCAGTTACGCGGCGTACAATGAGCAGTTCTTC.

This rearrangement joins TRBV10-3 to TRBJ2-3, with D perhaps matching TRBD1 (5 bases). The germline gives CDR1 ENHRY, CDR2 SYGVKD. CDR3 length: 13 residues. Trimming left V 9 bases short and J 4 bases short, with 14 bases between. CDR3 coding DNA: TGTGCCATGACAGACGGGTTGTCAGATACGCAGTATTTT. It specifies CAMTDGLSDTQYF.

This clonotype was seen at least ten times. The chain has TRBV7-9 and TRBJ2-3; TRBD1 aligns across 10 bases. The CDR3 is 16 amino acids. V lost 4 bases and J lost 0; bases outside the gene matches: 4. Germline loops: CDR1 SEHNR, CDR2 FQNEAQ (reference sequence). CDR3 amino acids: CASSWTGGSSTDTQYF. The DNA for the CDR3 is TGTGCCAGCAGCTGGACAGGGGGTTCTAGCACAGATACGCAGTATTTT. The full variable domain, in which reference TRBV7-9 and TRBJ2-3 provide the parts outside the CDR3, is DTGVSQNPRHKITKRGQNVTFRCDPISEHNRLYWYRQTLGQGPEFLTYFQNEAQLEKSRLLSDRFSAERPKGSFSTLEIQRTEQGDSAMYLCASSWTGGSSTDTQYFGPGTRLTVL.

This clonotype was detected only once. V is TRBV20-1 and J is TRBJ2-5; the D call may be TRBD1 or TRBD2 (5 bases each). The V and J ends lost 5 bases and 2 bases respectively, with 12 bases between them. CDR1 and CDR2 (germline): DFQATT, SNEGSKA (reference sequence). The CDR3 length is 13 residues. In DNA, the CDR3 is TGCAGTGCTGACCGGGACGGACAAGAGACCCAGTACTTC. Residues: CSADRDGQETQYF.

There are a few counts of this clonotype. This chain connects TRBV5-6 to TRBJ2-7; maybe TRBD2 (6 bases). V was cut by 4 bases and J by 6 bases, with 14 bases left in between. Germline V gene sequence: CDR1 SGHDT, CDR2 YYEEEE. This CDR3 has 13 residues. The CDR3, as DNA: TGTGCCAGCAGCCGACTAGGGCCCGGCGAGCAGTACTTC. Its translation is CASSRLGPGEQYF. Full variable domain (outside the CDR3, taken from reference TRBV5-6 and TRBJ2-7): DAGVTQSPTHLIKTRGQQVTLRCSPKSGHDTVSWYQQALGQGPQFIFQYYEEEERQRGNFPDRFSGHQFPNYSSELNVNALLLGDSALYLCASSRLGPGEQYFGPGTRLTVT.

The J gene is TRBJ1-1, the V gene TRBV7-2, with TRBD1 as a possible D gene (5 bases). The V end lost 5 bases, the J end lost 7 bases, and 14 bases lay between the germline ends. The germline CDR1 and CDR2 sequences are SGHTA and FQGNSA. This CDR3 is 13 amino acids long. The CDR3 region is CASSRQTVGEAFF. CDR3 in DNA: TGTGCCAGCAGCCGTCAGACAGTTGGTGAAGCTTTCTTT.

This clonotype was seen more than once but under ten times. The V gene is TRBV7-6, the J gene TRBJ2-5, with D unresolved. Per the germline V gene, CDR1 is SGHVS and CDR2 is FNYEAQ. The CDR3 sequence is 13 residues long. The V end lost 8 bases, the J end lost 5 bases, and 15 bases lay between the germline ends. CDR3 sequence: CASRYGSSETQYF. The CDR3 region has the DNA TGTGCCAGCCGCTACGGTAGTTCGGAGACCCAGTACTTC.

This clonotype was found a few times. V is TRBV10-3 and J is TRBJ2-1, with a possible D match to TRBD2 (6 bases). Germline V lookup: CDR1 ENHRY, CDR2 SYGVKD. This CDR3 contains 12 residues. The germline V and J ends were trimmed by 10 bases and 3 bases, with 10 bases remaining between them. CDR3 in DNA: TGTGCCACCTTTAGCGGCTACAATGAGCAGTTCTTC. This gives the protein CATFSGYNEQFF.

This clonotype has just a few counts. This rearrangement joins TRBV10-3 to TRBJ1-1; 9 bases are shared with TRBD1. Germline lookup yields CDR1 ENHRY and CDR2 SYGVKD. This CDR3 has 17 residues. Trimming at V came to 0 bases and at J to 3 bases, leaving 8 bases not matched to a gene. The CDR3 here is CAISESSTGGLYTEAFF. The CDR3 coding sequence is TGTGCCATCAGTGAGTCGAGCACAGGGGGCTTGTACACTGAAGCTTTCTTT.

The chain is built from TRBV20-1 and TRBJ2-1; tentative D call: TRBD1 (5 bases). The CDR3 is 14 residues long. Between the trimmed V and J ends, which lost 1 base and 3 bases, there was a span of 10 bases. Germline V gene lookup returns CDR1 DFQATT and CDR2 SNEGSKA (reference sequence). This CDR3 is CSARGSGRYNEQFF. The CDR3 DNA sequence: TGCAGTGCTAGAGGGTCAGGGCGCTACAATGAGCAGTTCTTC.

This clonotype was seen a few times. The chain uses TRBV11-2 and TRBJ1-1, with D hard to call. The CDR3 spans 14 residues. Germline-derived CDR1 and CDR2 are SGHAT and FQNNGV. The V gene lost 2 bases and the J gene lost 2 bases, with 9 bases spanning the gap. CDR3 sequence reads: CASSLFAVNTEAFF. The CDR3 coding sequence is TGTGCCAGCAGCTTATTTGCCGTCAACACTGAAGCTTTCTTT.

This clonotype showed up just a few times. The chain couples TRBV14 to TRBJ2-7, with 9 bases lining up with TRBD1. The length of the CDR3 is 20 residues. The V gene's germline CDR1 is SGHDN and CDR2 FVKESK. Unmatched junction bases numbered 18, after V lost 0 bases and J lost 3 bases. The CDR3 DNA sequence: TGTGCCAGCAGCCAAGATTGGATAGGACAGGGGCTCTCTTTTGTCTACGAGCAGTACTTC. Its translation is CASSQDWIGQGLSFVYEQYF.

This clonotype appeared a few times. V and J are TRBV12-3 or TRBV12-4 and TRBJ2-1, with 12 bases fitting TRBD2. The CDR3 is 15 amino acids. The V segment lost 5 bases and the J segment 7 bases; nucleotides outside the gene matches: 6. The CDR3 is CASSLTLAGGNEQFF. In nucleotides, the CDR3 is TGTGCCAGCAGTCTCACCCTAGCGGGAGGGAATGAGCAGTTCTTC.

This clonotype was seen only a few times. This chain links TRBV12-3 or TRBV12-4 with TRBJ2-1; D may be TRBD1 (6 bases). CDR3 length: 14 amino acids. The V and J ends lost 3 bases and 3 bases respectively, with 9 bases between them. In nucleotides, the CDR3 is TGTGCCAGCAGTTTCCGGGACATCTACAATGAGCAGTTCTTC. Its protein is CASSFRDIYNEQFF.

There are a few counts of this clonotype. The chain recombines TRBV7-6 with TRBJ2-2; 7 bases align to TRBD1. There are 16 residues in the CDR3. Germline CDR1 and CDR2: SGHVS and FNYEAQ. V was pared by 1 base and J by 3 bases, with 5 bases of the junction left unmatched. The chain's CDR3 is CASSLGVGGDTGELFF. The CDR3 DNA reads TGTGCCAGCAGCTTAGGTGTAGGGGGCGACACCGGGGAGCTGTTTTTT.

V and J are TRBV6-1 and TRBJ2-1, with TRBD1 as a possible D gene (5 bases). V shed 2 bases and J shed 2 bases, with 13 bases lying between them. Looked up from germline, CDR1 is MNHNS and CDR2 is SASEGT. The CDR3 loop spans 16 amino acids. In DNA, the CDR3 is TGTGCCAGCAGTGAATGGCAGGGCAGGACCTACAATGAGCAGTTCTTC. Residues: CASSEWQGRTYNEQFF.

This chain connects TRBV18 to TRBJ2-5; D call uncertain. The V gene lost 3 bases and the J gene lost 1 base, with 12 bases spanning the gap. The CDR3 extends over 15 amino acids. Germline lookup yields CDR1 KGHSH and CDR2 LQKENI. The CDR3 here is CASSPLKAVQETQYF. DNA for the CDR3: TGTGCCAGCTCACCGTTAAAAGCCGTCCAAGAGACCCAGTACTTC.

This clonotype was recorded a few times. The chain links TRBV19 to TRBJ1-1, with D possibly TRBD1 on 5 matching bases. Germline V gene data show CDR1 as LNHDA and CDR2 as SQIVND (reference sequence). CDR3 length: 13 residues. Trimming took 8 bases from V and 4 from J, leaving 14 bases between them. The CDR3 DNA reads TGTGCCAGTGGGTCAGGGTCCCCCACTGAAGCTTTCTTT. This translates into CASGSGSPTEAFF.

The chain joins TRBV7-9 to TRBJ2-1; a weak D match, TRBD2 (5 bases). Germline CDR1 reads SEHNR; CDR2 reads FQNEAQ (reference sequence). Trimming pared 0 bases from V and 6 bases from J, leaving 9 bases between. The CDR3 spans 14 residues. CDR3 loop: CASSLAMGSNEQFF. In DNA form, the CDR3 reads TGTGCCAGCAGCTTAGCGATGGGGAGCAATGAGCAGTTCTTC.

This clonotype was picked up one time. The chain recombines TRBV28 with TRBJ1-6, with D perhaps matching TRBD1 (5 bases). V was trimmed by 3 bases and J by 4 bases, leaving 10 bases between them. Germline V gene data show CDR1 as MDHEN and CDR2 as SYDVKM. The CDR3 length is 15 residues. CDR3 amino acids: CASSFPGGYNSPLHF. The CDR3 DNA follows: TGTGCCAGCAGTTTTCCGGGGGGTTATAATTCACCCCTCCACTTT.

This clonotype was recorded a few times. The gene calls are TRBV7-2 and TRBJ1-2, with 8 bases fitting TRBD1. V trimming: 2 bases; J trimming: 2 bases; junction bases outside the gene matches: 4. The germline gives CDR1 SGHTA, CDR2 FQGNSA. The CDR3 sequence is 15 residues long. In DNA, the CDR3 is TGTGCCAGCAGCTTAAGGACAGGGACGAACTATGGCTACACCTTC. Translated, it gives CASSLRTGTNYGYTF.